This T cell receptor (beta chain) emerged from a study of cytomegalovirus exposure and HLA in healthy donors. Turning to the study itself: A later analysis reported the approximately 120 validation repertoires used the same platform as the roughly 670 first-cohort repertoires. Study conclusions and caveats: TCR beta chains numbering more than 150 were designated cytomegalovirus-associated.

TCRdb's copy holds only in-frame clones and misses some; the assay was immunoSEQ multiplex PCR. The repertoire holds 200,000 or so clones, around 84% seen once, with 13% in the top ten. As to this clone: Its antigen is unknown.

Sequenced: PBMCs. The receptor was derived from a woman aged 30 to 39 in good health and CMV-seropositive.

The chain's CDR3 is CASSPGTGVTYEQYF. CDR3 DNA: TGTGCCAGCAGCCCGGGGACAGGAGTAACCTACGAGCAGTACTTC. The V call is TRBV5-4, the J call TRBJ2-7, with 8 bases fitting TRBD1. The germline gives CDR1 SGHNT, CDR2 YYREEE (reference sequence). J lost 2 bases, V lost 4 bases, and 8 bases had no gene match. The CDR3 covers 15 residues.